The 15 T cell receptor beta chains below come from one sample, sequenced in a study of cytomegalovirus exposure and HLA in healthy donors. The primer mix had 60 Vbeta and 13 Jbeta primers. Clones were sequenced by immunoSEQ multiplex PCR, and TCRdb holds only the in-frame ones, with some missing. This sample has tens of thousands of clones, with roughly 70% found just once. Sequencing input: PBMCs. These receptors were taken from a man aged 60 to 69 in good health and CMV-seropositive.

The chain carries TRBV16 and TRBJ1-3; tentative D call: TRBD1 (5 bases). The germline V gene has CDR1 KGHSY and CDR2 FQNENV. The CDR3 runs 17 residues. Deletions cut 0 bases from V and 3 bases from J, with 15 bases between. Here the CDR3 reads CASSQSRSSGIGNTIYF. DNA for the CDR3: TGTGCCAGCAGCCAATCACGGTCGTCAGGGATTGGAAACACCATATATTTT.

The chain's CDR3 is CASSLSGGAYNEQFF. Written as DNA, the CDR3 is TGTGCCAGCAGCCTTAGCGGGGGGGCCTACAATGAGCAGTTCTTC. The rearrangement uses TRBV6-5 and TRBJ2-1; TRBD2 matches at 11 bases. CDR3 length: 15 residues. In germline, CDR1 is MNHEY, CDR2 SVGAGI. V was pared by 6 bases and J by 2 bases, with 3 bases of the junction left unmatched.

The table lists this clone with a count of one. The genes are TRBV7-8 and TRBJ1-4, with 10 bases matching TRBD1. Germline-derived CDR1 and CDR2 are SGHVS and FQNEAQ. V was clipped by 3 bases and J by 3 bases; unmatched bases: 4. The CDR3 extends over 16 amino acids. The CDR3 DNA reads TGTGCCAGCAGCTTGAGACAGGGGGCCTCTAATGAAAAACTGTTTTTT. Residues: CASSLRQGASNEKLFF. The variable domain in full, with the rest retrieved from reference TRBV7-8 and TRBJ1-4, is GAGVSQSPRYKVAKRGQDVALRCDPISGHVSLFWYQQALGQGPEFLTYFQNEAQLDKSGLPSDRFFAERPEGSVSTLKIQRTQQEDSAVYLCASSLRQGASNEKLFFGSGTQLSVL.

The V call is TRBV7-3, the J call TRBJ1-1, with D maybe TRBD1 (5 bases). Germline CDR1 and CDR2: SGHTA and FQGTGA. Trimming stripped 9 bases from V and 5 bases from J, with 16 bases between. This CDR3 is built from 13 residues. CDR3 sequence reads: CASLAREGTEAFF. For the CDR3, the DNA is TGTGCCAGTCTCGCTAGGGAGGGGACTGAAGCTTTCTTT.

V gene TRBV10-3 combines with J gene TRBJ2-3; 9 positions match TRBD2. Germline lookup yields CDR1 ENHRY and CDR2 SYGVKD. With 2 bases clipped from V and 2 bases from J, the junction kept 8 bases outside the gene matches. There are 17 residues in the CDR3. The CDR3, as DNA: TGTGCCATCAGTGAGCCAGCGGGGGGCATATTCACAGATACGCAGTATTTT. Its protein is CAISEPAGGIFTDTQYF.

J is TRBJ2-1 and V is TRBV5-1; 12 bases line up with TRBD2. Germline V gives CDR1 SGHRS, CDR2 YFSETQ. The CDR3 consists of 13 residues. V lost 5 bases and J lost 8; bases outside the gene matches: 2. The CDR3 here is CASRRLAGDEQFF. The CDR3, as DNA: TGCGCCAGCAGACGACTAGCGGGAGATGAGCAGTTCTTC. Based on the CDR3 plus reference TRBV5-1 and TRBJ2-1, the full variable domain is KAGVTQTPRYLIKTRGQQVTLSCSPISGHRSVSWYQQTPGQGLQFLFEYFSETQRNKGNFPGRFSGRQFSNSRSEMNVSTLELGDSALYLCASRRLAGDEQFFGPGTRLTVL.

The V call is TRBV2, the J call TRBJ2-7; D might be TRBD2 (6 bases). The CDR3 runs to 14 residues. The germline V gene encodes CDR1 SNHLY and CDR2 FYNNEI. The V end was cut by 2 bases, the J end by 2 bases, with 10 bases between. The CDR3, as DNA: TGTGCCAGCAGTGAATCTAGCGCGACCTACGAGCAGTACTTC. Protein sequence: CASSESSATYEQYF. Looking up the rest from reference TRBV2 and TRBJ2-7 gives the full variable domain: EPEVTQTPSHQVTQMGQEVILRCVPISNHLYFYWYRQILGQKVEFLVSFYNNEISEKSEIFDDQFSVERPDGSNFTLKIRSTKLEDSAMYFCASSESSATYEQYFGPGTRLTVT.

The chain recombines TRBV28 with TRBJ1-5, with TRBD1 matching over 7 bases. J gave up 0 bases and V 5 bases, and 4 bases lay outside the gene matches. The germline gives CDR1 MDHEN, CDR2 SYDVKM. This CDR3 has 15 amino acids. CDR3 coding DNA: TGTGCCAGCAGTCCGACAGGGTATAGCAATCAGCCCCAGCATTTT. Translating gives CASSPTGYSNQPQHF.

The CDR3 region is CASSTRKTSLETQYF. For the CDR3, the DNA is TGTGCCAGTAGTACCCGCAAGACTAGTCTGGAGACCCAGTACTTC. The V gene is TRBV19, the J gene TRBJ2-5; D possibly corresponds to TRBD2 (6 bases). The ends were cut back, 4 bases at V and 5 bases at J, with 17 bases in the middle. Germline assignment: CDR1 LNHDA and CDR2 SQIVND (reference sequence). The CDR3 is 15 amino acids.

This clone is a singleton in its sample. This chain connects TRBV11-2 to TRBJ2-5; TRBD2 matches 14 bases. The J call may not be correct, given that the DNA end is closer to TRBJ2-7. This CDR3 has 19 amino acids. The germline CDR1 and CDR2 sequences are SGHAT and FQNNGV. This chain's CDR3 is CASSFGTSGTSGSSYEQYF. The CDR3, as DNA: TGTGCCAGCAGCTTCGGGACGTCCGGGACTAGCGGGAGCTCCTACGAGCAGTACTTC.

In its sample, this clone was seen a few times. The chain couples TRBV19 to TRBJ1-2, with 8 nucleotides matching TRBD1. Germline CDR1 reads LNHDA; CDR2 reads SQIVND (reference sequence). The V gene end was trimmed by 6 bases and the J gene end by 4 bases; junction bases not matched to a gene: 4. The CDR3 sequence is 13 residues long. CDR3 in amino acids: CASSPTGGYGYTF. Here the CDR3 DNA reads TGTGCCAGTAGCCCTACAGGGGGCTATGGCTACACCTTC.

This clone was detected a few times. This chain connects TRBV29-1 to TRBJ2-2, with 7 positions matching TRBD2. The CDR3 has 13 residues. V lost 7 bases and J lost 7; bases outside the gene matches: 9. The germline gives CDR1 SQVTM, CDR2 ANQGSEA. This chain's CDR3 is CSGTRGSDGELFF. CDR3 DNA: TGCAGCGGGACTAGAGGTAGCGACGGGGAGCTGTTTTTT.

V gene TRBV6-1 combines with J gene TRBJ1-5, with TRBD1 as a possible D gene (5 bases). The germline V gene has CDR1 MNHNS and CDR2 SASEGT. The CDR3 extends over 15 amino acids. The V end was cut by 5 bases, the J end by 0 bases, with 11 bases between. The CDR3 is CASSPQQDSNQPQHF. CDR3 coding DNA: TGTGCCAGCAGTCCCCAACAGGATAGCAATCAGCCCCAGCATTTT.

The chain has TRBV30 and TRBJ2-5, with a tentative D call TRBD1 (5 bases). The CDR3 has 12 residues. Germline V lookup: CDR1 GTSNPN, CDR2 SVGIG (reference sequence). V was trimmed by 7 bases and J by 2 bases, leaving 11 bases between them. CDR3 sequence: CASTGTQETQYF. CDR3 in DNA: TGTGCCTCCACAGGCACGCAAGAGACCCAGTACTTC.

This clone has just a few counts. V gene TRBV10-3 combines with J gene TRBJ2-1; 12 bases align to TRBD2. Germline CDR1 is ENHRY and CDR2 is SYGVKD. The ends lost 2 bases at V and 8 bases at J; junction bases unmatched: 10. The CDR3 totals 17 residues. CDR3 protein: CAISETLGLAGSDEQFF. In nucleotides, the CDR3 is TGTGCCATCAGTGAGACCCTAGGACTAGCGGGGAGCGATGAGCAGTTCTTC.